The source of this T cell receptor (beta chain) is a study of cytomegalovirus exposure and HLA in healthy donors. Study observations and caveats: There were 164 TCR beta chains listed as cytomegalovirus-associated. Researchers reported in a later analysis that a missense DCLRE1C variant was tied to TCR beta V- and J-gene trimming.

CDR3 length: 14 residues. CDR1 and CDR2 (germline): MNHEY, SMNVEV (reference sequence). The V end lost 4 bases, the J end lost 2 bases, and 12 bases lay between the germline ends. The primer mix had 60 Vbeta and 13 Jbeta primers. Original data processing: Later, 75 million to 100 million unique TCR beta chains were counted in an analysis, and about 12 million of them were shared. The method was immunoSEQ multiplex PCR; TCRdb's version includes in-frame clones alone and lacks a portion of them. V, J and clone size are those of that table, while D and trimming were read from the DNA. The sample carries around 150,000 clones, roughly 89% recorded once. About this clone: Its specificity is not known.

In nominal health when sampled, donors likely had unrecorded immune exposures nonetheless. The clonotype was recovered from a woman in her twenties or thirties in good health and CMV-seronegative. This sequence joins TRBV27 and TRBJ2-7, with D perhaps matching TRBD2 (6 bases). Material for sequencing was PBMCs. The CDR3 reads CASSSGDPPYEQYF. The DNA for the CDR3 is TGTGCCAGCAGTTCGGGGGATCCCCCCTACGAGCAGTACTTC.